This T cell receptor beta chain was sequenced in a study of Ad26.COV2.S vaccination and SARS-CoV-2 variants. Treatment: 15 to 20 received Ad26.COV2.S at low or high dose, single or two shots; 5 received placebo; per-sample allocation not given. Collection of the samples took place on day 63 after the first injection of vaccine or placebo. Assay: immunoSEQ multiplex PCR; the TCRdb copy retains only in-frame clones and omits some. Of 300,000 to 500,000 clones in the sample, more than 85% were seen once. This CDR3 is 15 amino acids long. The germline V gene has CDR1 SNHLY and CDR2 FYNNEI. Between the trimmed V and J ends, which lost 6 bases and 2 bases, there was a span of 13 bases.

This clonotype originated in a person between 18 and 60 years old who received the Ad26.COV2.S COVID-19 vaccine or a placebo. The rearrangement links TRBV2 to TRBJ2-2; D is unclear. Sample: peripheral blood, taken in a trial of Ad26.COV2.S vaccine versus placebo. CDR3 residues: CASSVNRANTGELFF. The DNA for the CDR3 is TGTGCCAGCAGCGTCAATAGAGCCAACACCGGGGAGCTGTTTTTT. The full variable domain, its missing parts supplied by reference TRBV2 and TRBJ2-2, is EPEVTQTPSHQVTQMGQEVILRCVPISNHLYFYWYRQILGQKVEFLVSFYNNEISEKSEIFDDQFSVERPDGSNFTLKIRSTKLEDSAMYFCASSVNRANTGELFFGEGSRLTVL.